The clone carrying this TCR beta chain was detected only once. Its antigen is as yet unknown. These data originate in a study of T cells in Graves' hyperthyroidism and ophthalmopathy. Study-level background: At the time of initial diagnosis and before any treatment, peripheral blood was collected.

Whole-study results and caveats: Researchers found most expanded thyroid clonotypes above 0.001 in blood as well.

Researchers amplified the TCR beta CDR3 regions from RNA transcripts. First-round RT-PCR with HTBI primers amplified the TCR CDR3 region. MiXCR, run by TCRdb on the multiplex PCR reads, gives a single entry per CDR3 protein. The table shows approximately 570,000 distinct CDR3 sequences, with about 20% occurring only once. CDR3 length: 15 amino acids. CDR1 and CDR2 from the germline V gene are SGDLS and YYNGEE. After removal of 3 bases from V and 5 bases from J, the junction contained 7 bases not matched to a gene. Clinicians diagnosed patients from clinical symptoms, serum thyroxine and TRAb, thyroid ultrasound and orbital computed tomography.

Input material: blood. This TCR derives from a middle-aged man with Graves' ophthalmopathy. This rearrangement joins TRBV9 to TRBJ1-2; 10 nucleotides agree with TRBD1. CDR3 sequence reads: CASSGQGAWTYGYTF. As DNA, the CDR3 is TGTGCCAGCAGCGGACAGGGGGCATGGACGTATGGCTACACCTTC.